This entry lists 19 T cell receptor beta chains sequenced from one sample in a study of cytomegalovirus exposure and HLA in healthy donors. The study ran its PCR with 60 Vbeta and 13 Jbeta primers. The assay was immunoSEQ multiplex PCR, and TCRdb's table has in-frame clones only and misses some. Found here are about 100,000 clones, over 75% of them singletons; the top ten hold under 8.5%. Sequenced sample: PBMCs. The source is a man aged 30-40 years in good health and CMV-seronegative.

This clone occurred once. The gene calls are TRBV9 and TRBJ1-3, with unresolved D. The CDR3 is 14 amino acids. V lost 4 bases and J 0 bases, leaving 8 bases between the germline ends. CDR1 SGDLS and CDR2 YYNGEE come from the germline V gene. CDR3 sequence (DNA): TGTGCCAGCAGCCCACAGAGCTCTGGAAACACCATATATTTT. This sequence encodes CASSPQSSGNTIYF.

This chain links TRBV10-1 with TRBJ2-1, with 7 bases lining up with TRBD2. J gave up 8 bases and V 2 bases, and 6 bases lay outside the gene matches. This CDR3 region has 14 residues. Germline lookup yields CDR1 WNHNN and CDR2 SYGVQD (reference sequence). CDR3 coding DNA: TGCGCCAGCAGTGAGGGAGACGCGGGGGATGAGCAGTTCTTC. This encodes CASSEGDAGDEQFF.

The CDR3 sequence is CASSDLGTGGPDTQYF. The DNA of the CDR3 is TGTGCCAGCAGTGACCTAGGGACAGGGGGACCAGATACGCAGTATTTT. This chain connects TRBV6-4 to TRBJ2-3, with 11 positions matching TRBD1. This CDR3 has 16 amino acids. The ends lost 2 bases at V and 4 bases at J; junction bases unmatched: 5. Germline-derived CDR1 and CDR2 are MRHNA and SNTAGT.

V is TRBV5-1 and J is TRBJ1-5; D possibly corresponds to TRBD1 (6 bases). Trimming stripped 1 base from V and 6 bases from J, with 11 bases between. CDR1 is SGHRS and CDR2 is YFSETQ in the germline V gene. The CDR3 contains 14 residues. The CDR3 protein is CASSLIQGSQPQHF. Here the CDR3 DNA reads TGCGCCAGCAGCTTGATACAGGGAAGTCAGCCCCAGCATTTT.

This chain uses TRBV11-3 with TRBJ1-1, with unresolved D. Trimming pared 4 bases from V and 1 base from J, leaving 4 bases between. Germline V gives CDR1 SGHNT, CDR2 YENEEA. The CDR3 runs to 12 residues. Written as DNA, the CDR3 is TGTGCCAGCAGCTCAGGGAACACTGAAGCTTTCTTT. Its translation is CASSSGNTEAFF.

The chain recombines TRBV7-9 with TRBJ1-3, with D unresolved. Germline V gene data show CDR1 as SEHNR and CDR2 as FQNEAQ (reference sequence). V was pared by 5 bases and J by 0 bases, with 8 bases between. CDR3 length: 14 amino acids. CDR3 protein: CASSPDFSGNTIYF. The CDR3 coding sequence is TGTGCCAGCAGCCCCGACTTCTCTGGAAACACCATATATTTT.

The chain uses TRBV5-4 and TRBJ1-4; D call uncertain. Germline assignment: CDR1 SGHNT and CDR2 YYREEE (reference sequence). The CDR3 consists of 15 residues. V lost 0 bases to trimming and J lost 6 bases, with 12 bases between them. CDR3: CASSLGLTADEKLFF. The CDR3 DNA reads TGTGCCAGCAGCTTGGGATTAACGGCGGATGAAAAACTGTTTTTT.

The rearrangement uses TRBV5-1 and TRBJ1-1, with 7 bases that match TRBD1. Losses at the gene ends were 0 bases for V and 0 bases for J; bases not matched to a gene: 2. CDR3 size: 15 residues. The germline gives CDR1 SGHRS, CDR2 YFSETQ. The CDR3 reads CASSLDRGMNTEAFF. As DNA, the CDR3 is TGCGCCAGCAGCTTGGACAGGGGTATGAACACTGAAGCTTTCTTT.

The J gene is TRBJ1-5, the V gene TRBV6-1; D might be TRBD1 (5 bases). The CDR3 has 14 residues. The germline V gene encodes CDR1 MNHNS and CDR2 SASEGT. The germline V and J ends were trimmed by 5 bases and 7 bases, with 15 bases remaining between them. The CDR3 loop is CASSTRRVRQPQHF. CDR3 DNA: TGTGCCAGCAGTACTCGCAGGGTACGACAGCCCCAGCATTTT.

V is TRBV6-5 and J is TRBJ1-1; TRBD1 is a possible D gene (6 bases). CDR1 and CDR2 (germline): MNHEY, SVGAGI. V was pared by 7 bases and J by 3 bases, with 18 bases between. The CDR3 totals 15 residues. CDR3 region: CASTPGVLGYTEAFF. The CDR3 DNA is TGTGCCAGCACCCCAGGGGTTTTAGGGTACACTGAAGCTTTCTTT.

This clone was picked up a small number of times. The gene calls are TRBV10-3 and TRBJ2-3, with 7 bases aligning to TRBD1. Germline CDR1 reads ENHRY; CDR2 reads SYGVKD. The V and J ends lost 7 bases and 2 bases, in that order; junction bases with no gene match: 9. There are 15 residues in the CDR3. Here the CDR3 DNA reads TGTGCCATCAATGACCGGGACAGTTTCACAGATACGCAGTATTTT. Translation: CAINDRDSFTDTQYF.

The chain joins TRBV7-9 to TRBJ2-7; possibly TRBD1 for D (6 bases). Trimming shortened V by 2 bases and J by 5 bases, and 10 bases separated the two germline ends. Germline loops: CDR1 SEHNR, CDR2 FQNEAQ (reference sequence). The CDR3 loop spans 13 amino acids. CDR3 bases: TGTGCCAGCAGCTTAACGGGGACAAACGAGCAGTACTTC. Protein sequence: CASSLTGTNEQYF.

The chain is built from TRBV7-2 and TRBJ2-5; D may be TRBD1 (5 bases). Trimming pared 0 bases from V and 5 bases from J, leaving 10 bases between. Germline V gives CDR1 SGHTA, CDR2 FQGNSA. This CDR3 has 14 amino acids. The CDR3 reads CASSLAVTEETQYF. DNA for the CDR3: TGTGCCAGCAGCTTAGCGGTGACAGAGGAGACCCAGTACTTC. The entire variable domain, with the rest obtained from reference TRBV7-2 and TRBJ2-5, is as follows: GAGVSQSPSNKVTEKGKDVELRCDPISGHTALYWYRQSLGQGLEFLIYFQGNSAPDKSGLPSDRFSAERTGGSVSTLTIQRTQQEDSAVYLCASSLAVTEETQYFGPGTRLLVL.

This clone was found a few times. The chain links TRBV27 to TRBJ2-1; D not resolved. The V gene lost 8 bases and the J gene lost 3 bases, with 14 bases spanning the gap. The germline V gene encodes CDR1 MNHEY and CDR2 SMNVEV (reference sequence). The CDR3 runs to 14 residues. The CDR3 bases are TGTGCCAGCTCCCCCTCACGGGTCTACAATGAGCAGTTCTTC. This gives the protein CASSPSRVYNEQFF.

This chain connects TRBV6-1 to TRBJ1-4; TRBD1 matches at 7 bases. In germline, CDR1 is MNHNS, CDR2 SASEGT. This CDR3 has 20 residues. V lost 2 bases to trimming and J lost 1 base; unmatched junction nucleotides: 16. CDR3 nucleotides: TGTGCCAGCAGTGAATCCCCCCCGGGACAGTTACTTGTAACTAATGAAAAACTGTTTTTT. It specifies CASSESPPGQLLVTNEKLFF.

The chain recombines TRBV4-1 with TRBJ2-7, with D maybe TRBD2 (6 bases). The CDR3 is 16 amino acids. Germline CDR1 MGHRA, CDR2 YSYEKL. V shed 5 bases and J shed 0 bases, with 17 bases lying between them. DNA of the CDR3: TGCGCCAGCAGCGAAACGGAGGGCGGTAGCTCCTACGAGCAGTACTTC. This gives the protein CASSETEGGSSYEQYF.

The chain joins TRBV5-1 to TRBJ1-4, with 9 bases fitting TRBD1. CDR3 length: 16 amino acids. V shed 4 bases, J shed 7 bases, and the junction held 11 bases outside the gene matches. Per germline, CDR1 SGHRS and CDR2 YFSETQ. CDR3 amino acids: CASSPRGQGEGEKLFF. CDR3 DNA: TGCGCCAGCAGCCCTAGGGGACAGGGTGAGGGTGAAAAACTGTTTTTT.

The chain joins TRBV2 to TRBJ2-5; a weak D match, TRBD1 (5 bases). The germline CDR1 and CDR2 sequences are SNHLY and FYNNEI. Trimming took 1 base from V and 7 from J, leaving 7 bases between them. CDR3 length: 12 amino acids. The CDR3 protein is CASSEGGPTQYF. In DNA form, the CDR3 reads TGTGCCAGCAGTGAAGGGGGCCCGACCCAGTACTTC.

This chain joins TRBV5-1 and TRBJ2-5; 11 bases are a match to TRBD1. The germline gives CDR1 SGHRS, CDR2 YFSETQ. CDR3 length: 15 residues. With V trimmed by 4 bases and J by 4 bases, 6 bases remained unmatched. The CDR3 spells CASSQGTGGGETQYF. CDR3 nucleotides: TGCGCCAGCAGCCAGGGGACAGGGGGTGGAGAGACCCAGTACTTC.